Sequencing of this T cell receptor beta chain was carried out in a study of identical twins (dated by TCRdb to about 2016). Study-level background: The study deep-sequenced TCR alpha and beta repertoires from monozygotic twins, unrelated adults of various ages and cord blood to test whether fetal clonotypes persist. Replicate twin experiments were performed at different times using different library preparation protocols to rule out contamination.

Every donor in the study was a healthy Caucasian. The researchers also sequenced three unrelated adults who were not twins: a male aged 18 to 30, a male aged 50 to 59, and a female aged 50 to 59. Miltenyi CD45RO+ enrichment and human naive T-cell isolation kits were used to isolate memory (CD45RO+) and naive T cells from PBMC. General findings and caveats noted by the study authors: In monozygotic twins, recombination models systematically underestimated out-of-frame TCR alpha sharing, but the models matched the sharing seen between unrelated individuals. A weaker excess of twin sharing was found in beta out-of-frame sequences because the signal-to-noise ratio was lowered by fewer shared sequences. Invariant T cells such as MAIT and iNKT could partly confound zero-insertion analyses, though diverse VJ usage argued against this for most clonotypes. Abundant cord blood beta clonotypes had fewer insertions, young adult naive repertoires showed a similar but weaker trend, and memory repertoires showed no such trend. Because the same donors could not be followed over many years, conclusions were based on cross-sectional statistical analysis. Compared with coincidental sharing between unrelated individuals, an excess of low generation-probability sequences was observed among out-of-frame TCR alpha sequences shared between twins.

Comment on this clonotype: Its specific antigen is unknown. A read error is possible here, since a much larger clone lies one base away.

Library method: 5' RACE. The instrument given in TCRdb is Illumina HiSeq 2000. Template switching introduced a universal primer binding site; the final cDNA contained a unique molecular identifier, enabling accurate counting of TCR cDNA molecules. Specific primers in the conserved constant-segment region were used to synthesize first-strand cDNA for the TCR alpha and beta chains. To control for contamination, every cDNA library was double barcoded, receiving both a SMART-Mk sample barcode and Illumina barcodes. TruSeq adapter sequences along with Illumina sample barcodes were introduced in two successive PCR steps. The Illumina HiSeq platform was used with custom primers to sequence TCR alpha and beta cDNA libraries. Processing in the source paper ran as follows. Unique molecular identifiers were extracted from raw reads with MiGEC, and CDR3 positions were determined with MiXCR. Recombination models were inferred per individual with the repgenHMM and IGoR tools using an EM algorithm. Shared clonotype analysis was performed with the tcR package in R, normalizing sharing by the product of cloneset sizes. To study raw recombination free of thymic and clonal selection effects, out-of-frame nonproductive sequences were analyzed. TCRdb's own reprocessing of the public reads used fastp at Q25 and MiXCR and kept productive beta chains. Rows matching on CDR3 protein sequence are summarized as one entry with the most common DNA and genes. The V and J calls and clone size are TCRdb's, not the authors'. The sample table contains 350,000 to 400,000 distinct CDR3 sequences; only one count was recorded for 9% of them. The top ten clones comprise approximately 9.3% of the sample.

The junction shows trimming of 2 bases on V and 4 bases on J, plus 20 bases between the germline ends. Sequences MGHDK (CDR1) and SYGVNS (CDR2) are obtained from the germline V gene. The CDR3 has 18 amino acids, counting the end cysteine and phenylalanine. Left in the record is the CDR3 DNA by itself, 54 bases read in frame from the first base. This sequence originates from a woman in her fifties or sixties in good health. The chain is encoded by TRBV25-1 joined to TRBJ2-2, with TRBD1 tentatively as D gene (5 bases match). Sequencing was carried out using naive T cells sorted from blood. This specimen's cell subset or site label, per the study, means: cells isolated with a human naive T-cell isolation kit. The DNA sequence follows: TGTGCCAGCAGTGAAATCCAAAGGGGCAGTTTTAGCACCGGGGAGCTGTTTTTT. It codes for CASSEIQRGSFSTGELFF.